The source of this TCR beta chain is a study of T cells in Graves' hyperthyroidism and ophthalmopathy. Looking at the study overall: Peripheral blood draws took place at initial diagnosis, ahead of any treatment. Overall study findings and caveats: Among clonotypes expanded in thyroid above 0.001, most were also found in blood. The model foresaw ophthalmopathy a median around 6.8 months prior to onset.

Any patient presenting with uncontrolled infection, other autoimmune disease, pregnancy or lactation was left out. Comment on this clonotype: No antigen is known for it. One end of the junction does not line up with germline, which may come from a read error.

The source material, RNA transcripts, was used to amplify TCR beta CDR3 regions. When the TCR CDR3 underwent first-round RT-PCR, the HTBI primer set was used. TCRdb recomputed calls from the multiplex PCR reads with MiXCR, one row per CDR3 protein. Of approximately 610,000 distinct CDR3 sequences listed, about 15% are singletons. There are 13 residues in the CDR3. Germline V CDR1 and CDR2: SQVTM, ANQGSEA. The chain employs TRBV29-1 and TRBJ2-7; possible D gene TRBD2, 5 bases. The TCR sequence derives from a woman aged 40-49 years with Graves' ophthalmopathy. The sequenced material came from blood. The CDR3 DNA is TGCAGCGTCTCGGACGGAGGAATGTGGAAAATGAACTTC. This translates into CSVSDGGMWKMNF.